The present entry profiles one T cell receptor beta chain with its context. This entry belongs to a study of early T cells in non-severe SARS-CoV-2 infection. Germline lookup yields CDR1 KGHSH and CDR2 LQKENI. The V end lost 0 bases, the J end lost 7 bases, and 16 bases lay between the germline ends. The length of the CDR3 is 15 residues. Attached unique molecular identifiers marked individual cDNA molecules. In TCRdb, the 5' RACE reads were re-called with MiXCR into one record per CDR3 protein. The data show roughly 60,000 distinct CDR3 sequences, with about 10% seen just once and roughly 3% held by the top ten.

V and J are TRBV18 and TRBJ2-7, with D possibly TRBD1 on 6 matching bases. This receptor was identified in an adult who was a healthcare worker with PCR-confirmed SARS-CoV-2 infection or an uninfected control (not recorded which). Sequencing used whole blood, obtained at baseline. The CDR3 loop reads CASSPPTGMDGEQYF. The CDR3, as DNA: TGTGCCAGCTCACCACCAACAGGGATGGATGGGGAGCAGTACTTC.